This TCR beta chain was documented in a study of shared clonotypes between healthy human individuals. With respect to this clone: What it binds is unknown.

Sequencing used immunoSEQ multiplex PCR; TCRdb keeps in-frame clones, though not all of them. The sample records over 700,000 clones, 55% to 80% being singletons. Study conclusions and caveats: Non-shared clonotypes displayed generation probabilities falling below those of clonotypes present in all four donors. Clonotype sharing among donors, it was expected, would be affected by sequencing depth.

The CDR3 is made up of 14 amino acids. CDR1 and CDR2 from the germline V gene are SGHDN and FVKESK. V gave up 6 bases and J gave up 6 bases, with 15 bases separating them. The TCR sequence derives from a woman aged 25-40 years in good health. This chain connects TRBV14 to TRBJ1-5, with a tentative D call TRBD1 (5 bases). Specimen: memory CD4+ T cells sorted from blood. Subset here: CD45RA-negative fraction. The CDR3 DNA is TGTGCCAGCAGACAACAGGTCGGGAGTCAGCCCCAGCATTTT. It encodes CASRQQVGSQPQHF.